This TCR beta chain was recovered during a study of STAT3 mutations in large granular lymphocyte leukemia. Turning to the study itself: Roughly half of the longitudinally sequenced T-LGLL patients carried detectable canonical activating STAT3 mutations. Study-wide findings and caveats: Every T-LGLL patient had at least one immunodominant TCRbeta clonotype.

Germline CDR1 is SGHNT and CDR2 is YYREEE (reference sequence). The V segment lost 4 bases and the J segment 3 bases; nucleotides outside the gene matches: 6. CDR3 length equals 14 residues. Repertoires were generated with immunoSEQ multiplex PCR, while TCRdb's copy carries only in-frame clones and drops some. This sample has roughly 35,000 clones, with 88% found just once. This clone was picked up one time. Antigen specificity is unknown. V gene TRBV5-4 combines with J gene TRBJ1-1; 7 nucleotides align to TRBD1. The sample consisted of PBMCs. The origin of this receptor is a human donor with T large granular lymphocyte leukemia. Some clones in this sample may be carry-over from other donors' samples. The CDR3 DNA is TGTGCCAGCAGCCCGGACAGGAGGGACACTGAAGCTTTCTTT. It is translated as CASSPDRRDTEAFF.